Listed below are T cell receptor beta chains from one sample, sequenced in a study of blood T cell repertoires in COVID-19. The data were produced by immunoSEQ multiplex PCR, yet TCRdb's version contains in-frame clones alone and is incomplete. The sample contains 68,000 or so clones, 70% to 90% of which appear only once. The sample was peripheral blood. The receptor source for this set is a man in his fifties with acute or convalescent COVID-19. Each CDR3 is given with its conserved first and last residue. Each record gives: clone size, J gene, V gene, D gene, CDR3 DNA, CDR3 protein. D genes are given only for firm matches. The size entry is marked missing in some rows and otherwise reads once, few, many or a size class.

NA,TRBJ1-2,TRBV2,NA,TGTGCCAGCAGCCTGGGCCTTGGCTACACCTTC,CASSLGLGYTF
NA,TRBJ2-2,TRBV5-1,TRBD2,TGCGCCAGCAGCTGGGCTAGCGGGGGAACCGGGGAGCTGTTTTTT,CASSWASGGTGELFF
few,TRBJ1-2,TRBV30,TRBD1,TGTGCCTGGAACCGCGAGGACAGGGGCGACAACTATGGCTACACCTTC,CAWNREDRGDNYGYTF
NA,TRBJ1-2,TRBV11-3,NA,TGTGCCAGCAGCTTAGCGGGGGGGACGGACTATGGCTACACCTTC,CASSLAGGTDYGYTF
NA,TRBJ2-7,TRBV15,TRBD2,TGTGCCACCAGCAGGTACCTAGCGGGGGGGCCTGACGAGCAGTACTTC,CATSRYLAGGPDEQYF
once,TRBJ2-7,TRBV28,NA,TGTGCCAGCAGCCCACGGACTTTCTCCTACGAGCAGTACTTC,CASSPRTFSYEQYF
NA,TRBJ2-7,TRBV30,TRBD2,TGTGCCTGGAGTGTCGGGGGGACGGCGGGGGAGCAGTACTTC,CAWSVGGTAGEQYF
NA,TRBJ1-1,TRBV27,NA,TGTGCCAGCAGTTTATCCAGGGGCGGCACTGAAGCTTTCTTT,CASSLSRGGTEAFF
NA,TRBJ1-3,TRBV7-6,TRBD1,TGTGCCAGCAGCTTAACGACAGGGGGCCGCGGAAACACCATATATTTT,CASSLTTGGRGNTIYF
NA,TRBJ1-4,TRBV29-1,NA,TGCAGCGTTGGAGGGAATGGTGAAAAACTGTTTTTT,CSVGGNGEKLFF
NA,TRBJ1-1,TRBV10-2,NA,TGCGCCAGCAGACAGGGCTTTGAAGCTTTCTTT,CASRQGFEAFF
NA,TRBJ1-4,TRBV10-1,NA,TGCGCCAGCAGTGAGAGCCGGGCTAATGAAAAACTGTTTTTT,CASSESRANEKLFF
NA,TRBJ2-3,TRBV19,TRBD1,TGTGCCAGTAGCCACAGGGGCCCCGGAGATACGCAGTATTTT,CASSHRGPGDTQYF
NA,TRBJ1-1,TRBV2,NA,TGTGCCAGCAGTCGGCAGGGGCACACTGAAGCTTTCTTT,CASSRQGHTEAFF
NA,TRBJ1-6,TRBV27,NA,TGTGCCAGCAGATCCAGGGCCTCTTATAATTCACCCCTCCACTTT,CASRSRASYNSPLHF
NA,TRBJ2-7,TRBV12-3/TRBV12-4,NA,TGTGCCAGCAACGGTGGGCTTGCCTACGAGCAGTACTTC,CASNGGLAYEQYF
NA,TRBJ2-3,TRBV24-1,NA,TGTGCCACCAGTGATTTTAGGGGAGATACGCAGTATTTT,CATSDFRGDTQYF
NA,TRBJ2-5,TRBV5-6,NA,TGTGCCAGCAGCTCATCCTCTGGGGGGGAGACCCAGTACTTC,CASSSSSGGETQYF
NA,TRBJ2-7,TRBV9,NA,TGTGCCAGCAGCTCAGGGATACAGGGTTACGAGCAGTACTTC,CASSSGIQGYEQYF
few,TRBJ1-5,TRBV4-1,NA,TGCGCCAGCAGCCAATGGGAGCGACAGCCCCAGCATTTT,CASSQWERQPQHF
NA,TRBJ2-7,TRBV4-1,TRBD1,TGCGCCAGCAGCCAAGCCACAGGGGACGAGCAGTACTTC,CASSQATGDEQYF
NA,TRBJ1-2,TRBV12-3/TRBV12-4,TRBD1,TGTGCCAGCAGACGGACAGGCTCAGCCTTCTACACCTTC,CASRRTGSAFYTF
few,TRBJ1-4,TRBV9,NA,TGTGCCAGCAGCGTAGGAGGGCAAGGAGAACTGTTTTTT,CASSVGGQGELFF
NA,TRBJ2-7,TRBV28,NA,TGTGCCAGCAGTTTCGGGGGTCACGAGCAGTACTTC,CASSFGGHEQYF
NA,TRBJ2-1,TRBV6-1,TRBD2,TGTGCCAGCAGTGAAATAGTGGGACTAGTAACCTACAATGAGCAGTTCTTC,CASSEIVGLVTYNEQFF
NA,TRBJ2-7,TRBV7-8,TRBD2,TGTGCCAGCAGCTTAGGGTCGGCGGGAGTGATAGACGAGCAGTACTTC,CASSLGSAGVIDEQYF
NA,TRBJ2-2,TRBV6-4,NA,TGTGCCAGCAGCCTTACTAGTCGGTCGAGCACCGGGGAGCTGTTTTTT,CASSLTSRSSTGELFF
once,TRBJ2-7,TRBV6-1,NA,TGTGCCAGCACCAACAGCTACGAGCAGTACTTC,CASTNSYEQYF
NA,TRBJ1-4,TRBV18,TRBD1,TGTGCCAGCTCACAACAAGAAGGGACAGTTGAAAAACTGTTTTTT,CASSQQEGTVEKLFF
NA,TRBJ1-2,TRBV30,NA,TGTGCCTGGAGTCCAGATCTTAACTATGGCTACACCTTC,CAWSPDLNYGYTF
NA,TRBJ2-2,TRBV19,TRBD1,TGTGCCAGTAGCTACAGGGGGAACACCGGGGAGCTGTTTTTT,CASSYRGNTGELFF
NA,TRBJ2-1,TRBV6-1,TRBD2,TGTGCCAGCAGTGAACTAGCGGGGGGGTCTAGCTCCTACAATGAGCAGTTCTTC,CASSELAGGSSSYNEQFF
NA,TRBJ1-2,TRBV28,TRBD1,TGTGCCAGCAGAGCTACCGGGACAGGGGATGGCTACACCTTC,CASRATGTGDGYTF
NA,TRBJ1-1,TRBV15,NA,TGTGCCACCAGTACGGACGGGGTCACTGAAGCTTTCTTT,CATSTDGVTEAFF
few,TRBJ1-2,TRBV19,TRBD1,TGTGCCAGTAGGGAGGGGGCTGGCTATGGCTACACCTTC,CASREGAGYGYTF
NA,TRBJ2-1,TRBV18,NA,TGTGCCAGCTCACGAGAGGCTAGCTCCTACAATGAGCAGTTCTTC,CASSREASSYNEQFF
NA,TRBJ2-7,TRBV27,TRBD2,TGTGCCAGCAGTTTATCCCCCCTAGCGGGACCCGAGGCCGAGCAGTACTTC,CASSLSPLAGPEAEQYF
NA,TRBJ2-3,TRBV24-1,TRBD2,TGTGCCACCAGTGACCCGACTAGCGGCGGGACAGATACGCAGTATTTT,CATSDPTSGGTDTQYF
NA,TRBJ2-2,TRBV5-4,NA,TGTGCCAGCAGCTTCTACCTCCAGCGCATAACCGACACCGGGGAGCTGTTTTTT,CASSFYLQRITDTGELFF
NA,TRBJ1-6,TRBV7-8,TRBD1,TGTGCCAGCAGCCGTGGATCCGACAGGGGGTTTTCACCCCTCCACTTT,CASSRGSDRGFSPLHF
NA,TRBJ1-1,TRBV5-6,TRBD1,TGTGCCAGCAGCTTCAGACAGGGAATGAAAAAAGAAGCTTTCTTT,CASSFRQGMKKEAFF
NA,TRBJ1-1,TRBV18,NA,TGTGCCAGCTCACCACCGATCGAAGGGGAGGGGACTGAAGCTTTCTTT,CASSPPIEGEGTEAFF
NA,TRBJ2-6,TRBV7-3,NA,TGTGCCAGCAGCTTACAGGCCGGCAGGGGGGCCAACGTCCTGACTTTC,CASSLQAGRGANVLTF
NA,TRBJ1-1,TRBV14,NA,TGTGCCAGCAGCCAGGGAGGGAGGAGCACTGAAGCTTTCTTT,CASSQGGRSTEAFF
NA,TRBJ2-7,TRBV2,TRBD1,TGTGCCAGCAGGAAGGACAGGGATAGAATCTACGAGCAGTACTTC,CASRKDRDRIYEQYF
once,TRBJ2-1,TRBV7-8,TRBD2,TGTGCCAGCAGCTTAGCGCCTAGCGGAGCCTCCTACAATGAGCAGTTCTTC,CASSLAPSGASYNEQFF
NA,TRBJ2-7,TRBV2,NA,TGTGCCAGCAGGACAGCACGCTCCTACGAGCAGTACTTC,CASRTARSYEQYF
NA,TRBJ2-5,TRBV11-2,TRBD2,TGTGCCAGCAGCTGGGACTTGGGGGGGGAGACCCAGTACTTC,CASSWDLGGETQYF
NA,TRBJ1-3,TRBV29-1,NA,TGCAGCGCAACAGACTCTGGAAACACCATATATTTT,CSATDSGNTIYF
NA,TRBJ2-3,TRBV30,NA,TGTGCCTGGAGTGTACGGGCAGGGTCGAGCACAGATACGCAGTATTTT,CAWSVRAGSSTDTQYF